This T cell receptor beta chain was found in a study of blood T cells in healthy people across ages. This clonotype showed up many times. The V segment lost 4 bases and the J segment 5 bases; nucleotides outside the gene matches: 10. The CDR3 covers 14 residues. Germline V gene sequence: CDR1 DFQATT, CDR2 SNEGSKA (reference sequence). The second PCR ran about 7 to 12 cycles with a sample-barcoded 5' primer and J-beta primers. TCRdb redid the calling of the 5' RACE reads with MiXCR, one entry per CDR3 protein. This sample carries fewer than 800,000 distinct CDR3 sequences, approximately 30% of them seen once, and the ten largest clones take approximately 15%.

This receptor was identified in a woman of 80 years or more in good health. The material sequenced was blood. The chain couples TRBV20-1 to TRBJ1-2; TRBD1 matches at 7 bases. CDR3 in DNA: TGCAGTGCTACTCACCGGGACAGCAGATATGGCTACACCTTC. Residues: CSATHRDSRYGYTF.